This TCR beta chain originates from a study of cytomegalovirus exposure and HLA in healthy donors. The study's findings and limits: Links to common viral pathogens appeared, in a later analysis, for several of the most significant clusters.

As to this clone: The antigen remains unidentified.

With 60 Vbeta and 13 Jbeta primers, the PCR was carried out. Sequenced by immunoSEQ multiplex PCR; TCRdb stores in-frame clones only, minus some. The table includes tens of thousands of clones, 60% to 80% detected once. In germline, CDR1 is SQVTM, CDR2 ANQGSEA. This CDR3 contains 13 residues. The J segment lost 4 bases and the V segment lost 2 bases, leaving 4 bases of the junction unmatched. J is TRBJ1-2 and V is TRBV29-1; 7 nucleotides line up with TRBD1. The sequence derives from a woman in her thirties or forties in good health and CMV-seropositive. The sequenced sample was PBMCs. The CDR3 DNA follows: TGCAGCGTTGAACCCAGGGGGTTCTATGGCTACACCTTC. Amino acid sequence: CSVEPRGFYGYTF.